The clone carrying this TCR beta chain was seen repeatedly, ten times or more. No antigen is known for it. In the original workflow: CDR3 was compared across clinicopathological groups, and the resulting differences were used to build a distant-metastasis classifier for papillary thyroid cancer. TCRdb re-analyzed the PCR reads using MiXCR. V and J calls and clone size were set by TCRdb, not the authors. The profile shows roughly 72,000 clones, roughly 18% of them singletons. This CDR3 spans 13 amino acids. Trimming removed 4 bases from V and 5 bases from J, with 9 bases in between. CDR1 and CDR2 (germline): SGHTS, YDEGEE. The entire patient cohort was treatment-naive prior to thyroid surgery. The sample comes from a study of metastatic and nonmetastatic thyroid tumors. Study overall: Repertoires from blood and tumor or nodule tissue of malignant and benign thyroid patients were compared.

Notes on the study in general: In both blood and tumor samples, TCR beta diversity was reported significantly higher for malignant than benign nodules.

The TCR comes from a female donor with papillary thyroid cancer or a benign thyroid nodule (not recorded which). Some clones in this sample may be carry-over from other donors' samples. The material sequenced was blood. The chain has TRBV5-8 and TRBJ2-2; the D is unclear. The chain's CDR3 is CASSMTETGELFF. The CDR3 nucleotides read TGTGCCAGCAGCATGACGGAAACCGGGGAGCTGTTTTTT.